The 8 T cell receptor beta chains below were found in one sample sequenced in a study of human T cells and chemical hapten exposure. TCRdb reprocessed the RACE reads via MiXCR and lists one record per CDR3 protein. The data show over 70,000 distinct CDR3 sequences, about a tenth seen once. As to time point: patch test 3, about 24 weeks after DPC sensitization. Treatment specified: therapeutic diphenylcyclopropenone sensitization with weekly scalp DPC. The source was whole blood, collected in connection with sensitization to the hapten diphenylcyclopropenone (DPC). The source of these receptors is a woman younger than 45 with alopecia areata. Some clones in this sample may be carry-over from other donors' samples.

This clonotype was seen a handful of times. This chain uses TRBV6-2 or TRBV6-3 with TRBJ2-7; the D is unclear. CDR3 length equals 14 residues. Trimming pared 2 bases from V and 2 bases from J, leaving 10 bases between. Per the germline V gene, CDR1 is MNHEY and CDR2 is SVGEGT. The CDR3 loop reads CASSYGVFPYEQYF. DNA of the CDR3: TGTGCCAGCAGTTACGGGGTATTCCCCTACGAGCAGTACTTC.

Ten or more counts support this clonotype. The chain employs TRBV12-3 or TRBV12-4 and TRBJ1-3; TRBD1 is a possible D gene (6 bases). This CDR3 region has 15 residues. The V gene lost 0 bases and the J gene lost 0 bases, with 6 bases spanning the gap. CDR3 loop: CASSLAGGSGNTIYF. The CDR3 nucleotides read TGTGCCAGCAGTTTAGCAGGGGGCTCTGGAAACACCATATATTTT.

J is TRBJ2-6 and V is TRBV27; unclear D gene. This CDR3 region has 15 residues. Germline CDR1 reads MNHEY; CDR2 reads SMNVEV (reference sequence). V lost 6 bases and J lost 3, with 12 bases in between. CDR3 amino acids: CASRAGPFGANVLTF. In DNA, the CDR3 is TGTGCCAGCAGGGCAGGCCCGTTTGGGGCCAACGTCCTGACTTTC.

This clonotype occurred a few times. The chain couples TRBV11-2 to TRBJ1-6; D call uncertain. The CDR3 sequence is 14 residues long. Germline CDR1 is SGHAT and CDR2 is FQNNGV. Trimming pared 9 bases from V and 0 bases from J, leaving 9 bases between. In DNA form, the CDR3 reads TGTGCCAGTTGCGGGAGCTCCTATAATTCACCCCTCCACTTT. Encoded protein: CASCGSSYNSPLHF.

The chain recombines TRBV3-1 with TRBJ2-3; 8 bases are a match to TRBD2. Germline trimming cut 0 bases from V and 9 bases from J; bases unmatched to any gene: 2. Germline V CDR1 and CDR2: LGHDT, YNNKEL (reference sequence). This CDR3 region has 13 residues. The CDR3 loop is CASSQDAGGTQYF. In DNA, the CDR3 is TGTGCCAGCAGCCAAGATGCGGGGGGCACGCAGTATTTT.

In this sample, this clonotype turned up many times. The chain employs TRBV20-1 and TRBJ1-2; D call uncertain. The CDR3 has 13 residues. V lost 2 bases, J lost 5 bases, and 12 bases lay in between. Germline V gene data show CDR1 as DFQATT and CDR2 as SNEGSKA (reference sequence). CDR3 sequence (DNA): TGCAGTGCTAGAAGACCGCAACTGTATGGCTACACCTTC. Its protein is CSARRPQLYGYTF.

There are a few counts of this clonotype. The J gene is TRBJ2-7, the V gene TRBV9; the match to TRBD2 covers 7 bases. The CDR3 spans 15 residues. After removal of 4 bases from V and 3 bases from J, the junction contained 10 bases not matched to a gene. The germline V gene has CDR1 SGDLS and CDR2 YYNGEE. The CDR3 DNA follows: TGTGCCAGCAGCCCGAAGGGAGCGGGACTCTACGAGCAGTACTTC. Its translation is CASSPKGAGLYEQYF.

This clonotype was seen at least ten times. This sequence joins TRBV20-1 and TRBJ1-4; D uncertain. The CDR3 sequence is 17 residues long. Germline CDR1 is DFQATT and CDR2 is SNEGSKA (reference sequence). V was trimmed by 1 base and J by 5 bases, leaving 20 bases between them. The CDR3 sequence: CSARGFSADGSNEKLFF. Written as DNA, the CDR3 is TGCAGTGCTAGAGGTTTCTCCGCGGACGGCTCAAATGAAAAACTGTTTTTT.